These 20 T cell receptor beta chains came from one sample sequenced in a study of blood T cell repertoires in COVID-19. The data were produced by immunoSEQ multiplex PCR, yet TCRdb's version contains in-frame clones alone and is incomplete. The sample gives about 220,000 clones, 83% of which show up once; about 2.3% is in the top ten. The sample consisted of peripheral blood. Every receptor here comes from a woman in her forties with active or convalescent COVID-19.

Details on this clone: A junction boundary mismatches the germline segment, possibly from a read error. The V call is TRBV9, the J call TRBJ1-2; the D gene is possibly TRBD1 (5 bases). The germline CDR1 and CDR2 sequences are SGDLS and YYNGEE. The CDR3 runs to 12 residues. CDR3 in amino acids: CASSAGQATLLF. CDR3 bases: TGTGCCAGCAGTGCGGGGCAGGCGACCCTTCTCTTC.

Written as DNA, the CDR3 is TGTGCCTGGGAGCAGGCAGTCATGAACACTGAAGCTTTCTTT. Residues: CAWEQAVMNTEAFF. The rearrangement links TRBV30 to TRBJ1-1; D gene uncertain. V gave up 5 bases and J gave up 0 bases, with 13 bases separating them. The germline CDR1 and CDR2 sequences are GTSNPN and SVGIG (reference sequence). The CDR3 is made up of 14 amino acids.

The rearrangement links TRBV5-4 to TRBJ1-6; 10 positions match TRBD1. Trimming took 2 bases from V and 7 from J; bases not matched to a gene: 3. CDR1 is SGHNT and CDR2 is YYREEE in the germline V gene (reference sequence). CDR3 length: 15 amino acids. The CDR3 DNA sequence: TGTGCCAGCAGCTTAGAGACAGGGGGCAATTCACCCCTCCACTTT. Translation: CASSLETGGNSPLHF.

This chain uses TRBV15 with TRBJ1-4; D not certain. Germline V CDR1 and CDR2: LNHNV, YYDKDF (reference sequence). This CDR3 has 14 amino acids. V was clipped by 0 bases and J by 6 bases, with 8 bases between them. The CDR3 DNA is TGTGCCACCAGCAGAGATCTTGTCGATGAAAAACTGTTTTTT. Translated, it gives CATSRDLVDEKLFF.

This chain joins TRBV3-1 (or the pseudogene TRBV3-2) and TRBJ2-5; D is unclear. This CDR3 has 12 residues. The V and J ends lost 3 bases and 9 bases respectively, with 11 bases between them. Germline V gene sequence: CDR1 LGHDT, CDR2 YNNKEL (reference sequence). CDR3 in DNA: TGTGCCAGCAGCCACGAACGTCGGGCCCAGTACTTC. Translation gives CASSHERRAQYF.

This clone has only one observation. The chain uses TRBV5-8 and TRBJ1-4, with D possibly matching TRBD1 (5 bases). The CDR3 is made up of 14 amino acids. CDR1 SGHTS and CDR2 YDEGEE come from the germline V gene. V was shortened by 1 base and J by 5 bases, with 9 bases between the two germline ends. The CDR3 protein is CASSLRGGNEKLFF. The CDR3 DNA follows: TGTGCCAGCAGCTTGCGGGGGGGAAATGAAAAACTGTTTTTT.

The rearrangement joins TRBV19 to TRBJ2-7, with no clear D. V dropped 5 bases and J dropped 3 bases, with 11 bases sitting between them. CDR1 and CDR2 (germline): LNHDA, SQIVND (reference sequence). The CDR3 runs to 13 residues. The CDR3, as DNA: TGTGCCAGTAGTCCAAACCAGGTCTACGAGCAGTACTTC. As protein: CASSPNQVYEQYF.

The rearrangement uses TRBV12-3 or TRBV12-4 and TRBJ2-1; 9 bases fit TRBD1. J was trimmed by 5 bases and V by 9 bases; bases with no gene match: 5. The CDR3 sequence is 13 residues long. CDR3 protein: CASRRQGDNEQFF. Written as DNA, the CDR3 is TGTGCCAGTAGACGACAGGGGGACAATGAGCAGTTCTTC.

The chain has TRBV7-3 and TRBJ1-3; D possibly corresponds to TRBD1 (6 bases). The CDR3 has 16 amino acids. Trimming removed 0 bases from V and 8 bases from J, with 17 bases in between. In germline, CDR1 is SGHTA, CDR2 FQGTGA. As DNA, the CDR3 is TGTGCCAGCAGCTTAACGCCAATACAGGGTGGTGACACCATATATTTT. This translates into CASSLTPIQGGDTIYF.

V gene TRBV25-1 combines with J gene TRBJ2-5; 8 bases line up with TRBD2. After removal of 4 bases from V and 1 base from J, the junction contained 2 bases not matched to a gene. Germline V lookup: CDR1 MGHDK, CDR2 SYGVNS. CDR3 length: 14 amino acids. The CDR3 is CASSGGRPQETQYF. For the CDR3, the DNA is TGTGCCAGCAGTGGCGGGAGGCCCCAAGAGACCCAGTACTTC.

The rearrangement links TRBV2 to TRBJ2-4, with 7 bases fitting TRBD1. Germline V gene lookup returns CDR1 SNHLY and CDR2 FYNNEI. V lost 10 bases and J lost 6; bases outside the gene matches: 12. The CDR3 is made up of 14 amino acids. In DNA form, the CDR3 reads TGTGCCACCCTCTTAGGACAGGATGCAAACATTCAGTACTTC. Translated: CATLLGQDANIQYF.

J is TRBJ1-3 and V is TRBV6-5, with D perhaps TRBD1 (5 bases). This CDR3 is built from 12 residues. Trimming left V 10 bases short and J 0 bases short, with 7 bases between. Per germline, CDR1 MNHEY and CDR2 SVGAGI. The CDR3: CATTVSGNTIYF. The CDR3 DNA sequence: TGTGCCACGACAGTCTCTGGAAACACCATATATTTT.

V usage is TRBV7-2 and J usage is TRBJ1-1, with 9 bases lining up with TRBD1. V was clipped by 7 bases and J by 1 base; unmatched bases: 4. The CDR3 length is 14 residues. The germline CDR1 and CDR2 sequences are SGHTA and FQGNSA. The CDR3 DNA follows: TGTGCCAGCACCAGGGACAGGGCGAACACTGAAGCTTTCTTT. It is translated as CASTRDRANTEAFF. The full variable domain, rest sourced from reference TRBV7-2 and TRBJ1-1, is GAGVSQSPSNKVTEKGKDVELRCDPISGHTALYWYRQSLGQGLEFLIYFQGNSAPDKSGLPSDRFSAERTGGSVSTLTIQRTQQEDSAVYLCASTRDRANTEAFFGQGTRLTVV.

V is TRBV4-1 and J is TRBJ1-4; D unclear. CDR3 length equals 13 residues. The V gene lost 3 bases and the J gene lost 8 bases, with 10 bases spanning the gap. CDR1 and CDR2 (germline): MGHRA, YSYEKL. The CDR3 protein is CASSQHRGEKLFF. CDR3 sequence (DNA): TGCGCCAGCAGCCAGCACCGGGGAGAAAAACTGTTTTTT.

This clone turned up a few times. The chain couples TRBV18 to TRBJ1-5, with D maybe TRBD1 (5 bases). Trimming left V 4 bases short and J 3 bases short, with 10 bases between. Germline V lookup: CDR1 KGHSH, CDR2 LQKENI. This CDR3 has 14 residues. CDR3 sequence: CASSHRQFNQPQHF. The CDR3 DNA reads TGTGCCAGCTCACACCGACAGTTCAATCAGCCCCAGCATTTT. The full variable domain, completed using reference TRBV18 and TRBJ1-5, is NAGVMQNPRHLVRRRGQEARLRCSPMKGHSHVYWYRQLPEEGLKFMVYLQKENIIDESGMPKERFSAEFPKEGPSILRIQQVVRGDSAAYFCASSHRQFNQPQHFGDGTRLSIL.

The chain recombines TRBV5-1 with TRBJ1-2; D is ambiguous. The CDR3 consists of 15 residues. Germline CDR1 reads SGHRS; CDR2 reads YFSETQ. Trimming removed 0 bases at V and 0 bases at J, with 9 bases between. The CDR3 here is CASSLVLASNYGYTF. The CDR3, as DNA: TGCGCCAGCAGCTTGGTTTTGGCCTCTAACTATGGCTACACCTTC.

The gene calls are TRBV6-5 and TRBJ1-2; 9 bases are shared with TRBD1. V gave up 0 bases and J gave up 4 bases; unmatched junction bases: 6. Per germline, CDR1 MNHEY and CDR2 SVGAGI. There are 16 residues in the CDR3. The CDR3: CASSYSGTGNGYGYTF. The CDR3 DNA reads as TGTGCCAGCAGTTACTCAGGGACAGGGAACGGCTATGGCTACACCTTC.

CDR3 amino acids: CASSPGARGSGNTIYF. The CDR3 nucleotides are TGTGCCAGTAGTCCAGGGGCGCGAGGATCCGGAAACACCATATATTTT. The chain uses TRBV19 and TRBJ1-3, with D maybe TRBD1 (6 bases). The V and J ends lost 5 bases and 4 bases respectively, with 18 bases between them. The CDR3 is 16 residues long. Germline CDR1 and CDR2: LNHDA and SQIVND (reference sequence).

This chain connects TRBV18 to TRBJ1-5, with D tentatively TRBD1 (5 bases). Trimming pared 3 bases from V and 7 bases from J, leaving 10 bases between. Germline CDR1 reads KGHSH; CDR2 reads LQKENI. The CDR3 consists of 13 residues. Here the CDR3 DNA reads TGTGCCAGCTCACCCAGGGTTGGCCAGCCCCAGCATTTT. Translation: CASSPRVGQPQHF. The variable domain in full, completed from reference TRBV18 and TRBJ1-5, reads NAGVMQNPRHLVRRRGQEARLRCSPMKGHSHVYWYRQLPEEGLKFMVYLQKENIIDESGMPKERFSAEFPKEGPSILRIQQVVRGDSAAYFCASSPRVGQPQHFGDGTRLSIL.

This clone was detected once. The gene calls are TRBV3-1 (or the pseudogene TRBV3-2) and TRBJ2-1; perhaps TRBD1 as D (5 bases). In germline, CDR1 is LGHDT, CDR2 YNNKEL (reference sequence). The CDR3 consists of 16 residues. V was clipped by 5 bases and J by 8 bases, with 22 bases between them. The CDR3 region is CASSSSLSGSGDEQFF. The CDR3 bases are TGTGCCAGCAGCTCTTCACTGTCAGGGTCCGGCGATGAGCAGTTCTTC.